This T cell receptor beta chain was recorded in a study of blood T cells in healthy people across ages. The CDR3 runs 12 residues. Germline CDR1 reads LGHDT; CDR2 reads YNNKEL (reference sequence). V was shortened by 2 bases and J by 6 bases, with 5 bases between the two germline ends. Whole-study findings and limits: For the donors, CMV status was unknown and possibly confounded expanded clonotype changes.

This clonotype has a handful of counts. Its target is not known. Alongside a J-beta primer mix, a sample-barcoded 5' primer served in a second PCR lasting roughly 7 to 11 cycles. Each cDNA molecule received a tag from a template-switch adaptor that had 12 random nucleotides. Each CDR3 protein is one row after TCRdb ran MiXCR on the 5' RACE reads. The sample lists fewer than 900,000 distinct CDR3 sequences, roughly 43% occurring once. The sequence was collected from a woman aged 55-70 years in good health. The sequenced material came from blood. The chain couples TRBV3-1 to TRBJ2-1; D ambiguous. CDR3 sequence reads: CASSQLVNEQFF. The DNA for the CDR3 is TGTGCCAGCAGCCAACTGGTCAATGAGCAGTTCTTC.